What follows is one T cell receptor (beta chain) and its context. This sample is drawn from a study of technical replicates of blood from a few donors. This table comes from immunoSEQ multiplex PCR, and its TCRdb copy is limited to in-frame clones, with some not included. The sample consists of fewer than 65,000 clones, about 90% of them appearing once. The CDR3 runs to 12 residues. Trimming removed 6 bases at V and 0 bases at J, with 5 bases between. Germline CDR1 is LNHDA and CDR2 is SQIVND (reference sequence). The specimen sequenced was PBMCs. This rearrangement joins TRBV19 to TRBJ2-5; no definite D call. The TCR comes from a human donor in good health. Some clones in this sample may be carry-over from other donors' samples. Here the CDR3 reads CASSGYQETQYF. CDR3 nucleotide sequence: TGTGCCAGTAGCGGGTACCAAGAGACCCAGTACTTC.